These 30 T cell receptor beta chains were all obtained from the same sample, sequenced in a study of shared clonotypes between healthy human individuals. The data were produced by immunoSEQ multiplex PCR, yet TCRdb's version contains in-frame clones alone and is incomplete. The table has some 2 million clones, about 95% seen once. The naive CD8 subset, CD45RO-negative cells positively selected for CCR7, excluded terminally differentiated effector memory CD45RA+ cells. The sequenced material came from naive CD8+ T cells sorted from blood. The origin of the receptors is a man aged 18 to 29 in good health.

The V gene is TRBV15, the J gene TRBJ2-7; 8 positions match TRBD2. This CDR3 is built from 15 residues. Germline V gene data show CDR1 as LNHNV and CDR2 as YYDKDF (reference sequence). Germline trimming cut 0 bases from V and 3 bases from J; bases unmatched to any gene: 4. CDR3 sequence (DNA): TGTGCCACCAGCAGAGATAGCGGGACAATCTACGAGCAGTACTTC. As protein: CATSRDSGTIYEQYF.

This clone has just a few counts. CDR3 nucleotide sequence: TGTGCCAGCAGCTCCGGCGGGACAGGGGGCCACTTT. Translation gives CASSSGGTGGHF. The chain links TRBV5-6 to TRBJ1-6, with TRBD1 matching over 11 bases. J gave up 18 bases and V 3 bases, and 5 bases lay outside the gene matches. The CDR3 is 12 amino acids. CDR1 and CDR2 (germline): SGHDT, YYEEEE.

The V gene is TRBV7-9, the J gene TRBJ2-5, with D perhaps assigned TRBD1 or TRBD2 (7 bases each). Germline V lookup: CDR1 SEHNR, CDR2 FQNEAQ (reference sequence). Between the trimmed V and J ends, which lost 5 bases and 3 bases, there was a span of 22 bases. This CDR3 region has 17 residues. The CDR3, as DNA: TGTGCCAGCAGCCCACCCAGGGGGGGCAACCCCAAAGAGACCCAGTACTTC. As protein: CASSPPRGGNPKETQYF.

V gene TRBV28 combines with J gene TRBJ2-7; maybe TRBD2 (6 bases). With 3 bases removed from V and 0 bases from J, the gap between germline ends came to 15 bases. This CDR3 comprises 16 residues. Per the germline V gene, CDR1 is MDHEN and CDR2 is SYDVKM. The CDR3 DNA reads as TGTGCCAGCAGTTTTGCGGTCAGCGGGCCCTCCTACGAGCAGTACTTC. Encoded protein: CASSFAVSGPSYEQYF.

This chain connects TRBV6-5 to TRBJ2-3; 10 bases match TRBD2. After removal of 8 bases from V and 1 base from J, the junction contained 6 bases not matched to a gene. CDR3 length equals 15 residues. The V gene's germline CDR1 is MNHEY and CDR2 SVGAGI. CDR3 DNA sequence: TGTGCCAGCGGCCTAGCGGGAGACGGCACAGATACGCAGTATTTT. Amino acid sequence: CASGLAGDGTDTQYF.

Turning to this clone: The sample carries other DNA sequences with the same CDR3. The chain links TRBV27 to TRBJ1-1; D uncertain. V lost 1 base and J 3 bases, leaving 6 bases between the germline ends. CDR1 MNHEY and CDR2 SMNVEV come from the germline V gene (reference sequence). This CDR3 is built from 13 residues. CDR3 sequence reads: CASSLLADTEAFF. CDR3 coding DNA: TGTGCCAGCAGTTTATTGGCAGACACTGAAGCTTTCTTT.

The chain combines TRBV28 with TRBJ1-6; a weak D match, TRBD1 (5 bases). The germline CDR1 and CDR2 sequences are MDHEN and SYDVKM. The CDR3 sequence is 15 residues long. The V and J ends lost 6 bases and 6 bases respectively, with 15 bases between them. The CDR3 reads CASRLFDGTNSPLHF. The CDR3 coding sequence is TGTGCCAGCAGGCTCTTTGACGGGACTAATTCACCCCTCCACTTT.

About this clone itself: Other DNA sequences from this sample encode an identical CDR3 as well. In DNA, the CDR3 is TGTGCCAGCAGTTTGGGGGTGCCAGATACGCAGTATTTT. It codes for CASSLGVPDTQYF. This chain connects TRBV27 to TRBJ2-3, with D perhaps assigned TRBD1 or TRBD2 (5 bases each). Germline V CDR1 and CDR2: MNHEY, SMNVEV (reference sequence). There are 13 residues in the CDR3. Trimming stripped 3 bases from V and 4 bases from J, with 8 bases between.

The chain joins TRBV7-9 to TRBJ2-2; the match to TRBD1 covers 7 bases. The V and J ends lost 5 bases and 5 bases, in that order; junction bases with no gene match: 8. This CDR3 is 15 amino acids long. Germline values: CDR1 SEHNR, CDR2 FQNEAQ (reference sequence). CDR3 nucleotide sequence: TGTGCCAGCAGCGATACAGGGGAAGGGACCGGGGAGCTGTTTTTT. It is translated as CASSDTGEGTGELFF. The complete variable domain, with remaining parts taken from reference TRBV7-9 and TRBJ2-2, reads DTGVSQNPRHKITKRGQNVTFRCDPISEHNRLYWYRQTLGQGPEFLTYFQNEAQLEKSRLLSDRFSAERPKGSFSTLEIQRTEQGDSAMYLCASSDTGEGTGELFFGEGSRLTVL.

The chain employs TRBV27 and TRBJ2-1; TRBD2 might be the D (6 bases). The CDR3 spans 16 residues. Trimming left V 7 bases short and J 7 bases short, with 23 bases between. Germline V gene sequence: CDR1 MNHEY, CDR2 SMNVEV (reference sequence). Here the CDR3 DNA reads TGTGCCAGCACCCCAGGGTGGGGGGAGTGGGGAAATGAGCAGTTCTTC. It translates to CASTPGWGEWGNEQFF.

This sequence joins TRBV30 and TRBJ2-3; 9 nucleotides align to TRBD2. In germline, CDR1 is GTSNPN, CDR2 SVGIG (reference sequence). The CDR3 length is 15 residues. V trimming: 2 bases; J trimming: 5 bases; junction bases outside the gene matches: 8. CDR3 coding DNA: TGTGCCTGGAGTCGACTAGCGGAAATTGGAGATACGCAGTATTTT. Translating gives CAWSRLAEIGDTQYF. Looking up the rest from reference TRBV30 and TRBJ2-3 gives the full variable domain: SQTIHQWPATLVQPVGSPLSLECTVEGTSNPNLYWYRQAAGRGLQLLFYSVGIGQISSEVPQNLSASRPQDRQFILSSKKLLLSDSGFYLCAWSRLAEIGDTQYFGPGTRLTVL.

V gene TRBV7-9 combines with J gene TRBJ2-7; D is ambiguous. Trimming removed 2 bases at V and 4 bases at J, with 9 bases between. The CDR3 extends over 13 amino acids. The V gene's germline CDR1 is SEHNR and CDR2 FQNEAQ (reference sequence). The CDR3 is CASSLPSEYEQYF. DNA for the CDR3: TGTGCCAGCAGCTTACCGTCCGAGTACGAGCAGTACTTC.

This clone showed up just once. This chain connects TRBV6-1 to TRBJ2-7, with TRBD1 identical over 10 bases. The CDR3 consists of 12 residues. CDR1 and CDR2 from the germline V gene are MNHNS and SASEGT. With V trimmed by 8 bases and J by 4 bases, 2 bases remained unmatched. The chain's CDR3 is CASGDRGYEQYF. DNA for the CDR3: TGTGCCAGCGGGGACAGGGGTTACGAGCAGTACTTC.

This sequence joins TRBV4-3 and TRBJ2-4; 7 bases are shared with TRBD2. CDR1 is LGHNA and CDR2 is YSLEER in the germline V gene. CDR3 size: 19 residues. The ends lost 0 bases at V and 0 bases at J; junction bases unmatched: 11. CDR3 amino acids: CASSQDSSGAGLAKNIQYF. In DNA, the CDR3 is TGCGCCAGCAGCCAAGATTCGTCGGGAGCGGGACTAGCCAAAAACATTCAGTACTTC.

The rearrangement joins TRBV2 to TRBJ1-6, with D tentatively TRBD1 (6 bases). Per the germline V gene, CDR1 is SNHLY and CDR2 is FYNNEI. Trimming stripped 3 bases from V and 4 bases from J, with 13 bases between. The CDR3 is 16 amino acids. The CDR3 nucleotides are TGTGCCAGCAGTGAGGAGGACAGAAGGTATAATTCACCCCTCCACTTT. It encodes CASSEEDRRYNSPLHF.

CDR3 residues: CASGTGDGANVLTF. The CDR3 DNA sequence: TGTGCTAGTGGGACAGGGGACGGGGCCAACGTCCTGACTTTC. The J gene is TRBJ2-6, the V gene TRBV12-5, with TRBD1 matching 8 bases. The J segment lost 4 bases and the V segment lost 6 bases, leaving 2 bases of the junction unmatched. Germline V gene lookup returns CDR1 LGHNT and CDR2 FRNRAP. The CDR3 spans 14 residues.

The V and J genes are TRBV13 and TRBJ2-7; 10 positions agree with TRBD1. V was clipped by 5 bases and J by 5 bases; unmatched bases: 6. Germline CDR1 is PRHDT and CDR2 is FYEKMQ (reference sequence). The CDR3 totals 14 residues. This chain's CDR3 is CASSPQDRGDEQYF. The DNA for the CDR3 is TGTGCCAGCAGCCCCCAGGACAGGGGGGACGAGCAGTACTTC.

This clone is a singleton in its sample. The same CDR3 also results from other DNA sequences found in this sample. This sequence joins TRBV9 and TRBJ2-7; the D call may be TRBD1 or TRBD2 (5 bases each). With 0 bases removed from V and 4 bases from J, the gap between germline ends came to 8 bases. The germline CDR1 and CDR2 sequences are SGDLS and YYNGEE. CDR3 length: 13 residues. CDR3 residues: CASSVGDGYEQYF. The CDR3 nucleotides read TGTGCCAGCAGCGTAGGGGACGGATACGAGCAGTACTTC.

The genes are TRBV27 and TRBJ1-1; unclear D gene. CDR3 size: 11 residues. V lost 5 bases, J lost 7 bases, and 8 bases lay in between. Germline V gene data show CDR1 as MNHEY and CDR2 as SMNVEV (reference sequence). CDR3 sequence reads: CASSELGEAFF. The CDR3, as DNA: TGTGCCAGCAGTGAATTGGGTGAAGCTTTCTTT.

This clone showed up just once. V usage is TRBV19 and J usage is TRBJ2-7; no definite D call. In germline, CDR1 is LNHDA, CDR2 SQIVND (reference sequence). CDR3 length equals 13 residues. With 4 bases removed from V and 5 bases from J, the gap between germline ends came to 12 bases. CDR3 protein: CASSTGGLNEQYF. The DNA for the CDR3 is TGTGCCAGTAGTACCGGTGGCCTAAACGAGCAGTACTTC.

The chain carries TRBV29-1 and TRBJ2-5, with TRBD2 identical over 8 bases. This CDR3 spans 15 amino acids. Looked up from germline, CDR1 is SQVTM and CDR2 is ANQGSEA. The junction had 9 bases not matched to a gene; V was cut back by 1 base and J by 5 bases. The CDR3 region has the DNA TGCAGCGTTGAAGTTGAGACTAGCGCATGGGAGACCCAGTACTTC. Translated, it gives CSVEVETSAWETQYF.

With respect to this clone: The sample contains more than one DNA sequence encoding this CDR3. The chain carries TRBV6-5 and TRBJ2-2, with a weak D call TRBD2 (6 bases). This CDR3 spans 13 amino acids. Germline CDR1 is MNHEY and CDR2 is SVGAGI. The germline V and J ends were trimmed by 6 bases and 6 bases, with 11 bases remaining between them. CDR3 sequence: CASSPTSPGELFF. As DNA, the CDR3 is TGTGCCAGCAGCCCGACTAGTCCCGGGGAGCTGTTTTTT.

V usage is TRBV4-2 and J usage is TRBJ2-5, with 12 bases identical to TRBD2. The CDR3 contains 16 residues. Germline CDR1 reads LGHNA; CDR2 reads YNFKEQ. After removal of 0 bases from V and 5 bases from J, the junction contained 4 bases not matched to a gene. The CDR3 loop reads CASSQEALAGGETQYF. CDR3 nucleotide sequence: TGTGCCAGCAGCCAAGAGGCGCTAGCGGGAGGGGAGACCCAGTACTTC.

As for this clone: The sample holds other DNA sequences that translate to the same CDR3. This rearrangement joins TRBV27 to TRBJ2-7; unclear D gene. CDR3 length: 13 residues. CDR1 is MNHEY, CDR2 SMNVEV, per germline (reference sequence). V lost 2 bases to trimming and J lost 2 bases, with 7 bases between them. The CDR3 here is CASSLGATYEQYF. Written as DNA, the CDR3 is TGTGCCAGCAGTTTAGGTGCTACCTACGAGCAGTACTTC.

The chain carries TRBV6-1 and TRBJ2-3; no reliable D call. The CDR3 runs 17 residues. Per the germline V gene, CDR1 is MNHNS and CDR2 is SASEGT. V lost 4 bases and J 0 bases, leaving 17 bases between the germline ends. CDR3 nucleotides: TGTGCCAGCAGTGCCCAAGGGTTTAACCCTAGCACAGATACGCAGTATTTT. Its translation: CASSAQGFNPSTDTQYF.

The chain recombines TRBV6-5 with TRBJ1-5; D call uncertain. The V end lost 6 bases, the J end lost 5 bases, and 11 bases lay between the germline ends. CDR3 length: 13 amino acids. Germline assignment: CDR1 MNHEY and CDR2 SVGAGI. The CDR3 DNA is TGTGCCAGCAGGTACGCAGAGTATCAGCCCCAGCATTTT. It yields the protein CASRYAEYQPQHF.

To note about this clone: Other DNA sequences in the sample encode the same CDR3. The CDR3 DNA sequence: TGTGCCAGCAGCTTTAGTAGCAATCAGCCCCAGCATTTT. Amino acid sequence: CASSFSSNQPQHF. The J gene is TRBJ1-5, the V gene TRBV7-9; D not certain. The CDR3 is made up of 13 amino acids. The germline gives CDR1 SEHNR, CDR2 FQNEAQ (reference sequence). V lost 3 bases and J 0 bases, leaving 3 bases between the germline ends.

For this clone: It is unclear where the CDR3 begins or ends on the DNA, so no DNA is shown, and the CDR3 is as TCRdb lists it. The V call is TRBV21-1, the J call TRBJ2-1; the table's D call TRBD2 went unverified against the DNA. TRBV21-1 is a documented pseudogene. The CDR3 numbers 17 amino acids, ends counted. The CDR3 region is CASSKVGSGSRDNEQFF.

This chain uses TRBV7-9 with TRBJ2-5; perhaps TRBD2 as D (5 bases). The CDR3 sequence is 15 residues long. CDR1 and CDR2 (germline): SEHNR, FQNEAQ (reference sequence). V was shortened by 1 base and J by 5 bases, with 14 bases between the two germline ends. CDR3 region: CASSLGPGKMETQYF. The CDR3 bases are TGTGCCAGCAGCTTAGGGCCGGGGAAGATGGAGACCCAGTACTTC.

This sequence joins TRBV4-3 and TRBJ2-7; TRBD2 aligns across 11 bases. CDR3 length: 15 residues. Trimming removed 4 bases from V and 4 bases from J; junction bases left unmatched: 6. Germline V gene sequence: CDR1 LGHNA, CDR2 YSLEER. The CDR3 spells CASSRILAGAYEQYF. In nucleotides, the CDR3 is TGCGCCAGCAGCCGAATACTAGCGGGGGCTTACGAGCAGTACTTC.